Following are 25 T cell receptor beta chains from one sample sequenced in a study of regulatory T cells in long-lasting Graves disease. Time point noted: persistent/refractory GD, antithyroid drugs over 5 years with positive TRAb. From RNA extracted from PBMCs, the TCR library was made. Both iRepertoire HTBI primers and Arm-PCR of CDR3 regions were used to build the TCR beta libraries. Each CDR3 protein is one row after TCRdb ran MiXCR on the multiplex PCR reads. The repertoire holds approximately 500,000 distinct CDR3 sequences, with around a fifth as singletons. The source material was peripheral blood mononuclear cells (PBMCs), sampled when the disease was refractory, from a patient treated with antithyroid drugs. Receptors were obtained from a female donor with Graves disease.

This clonotype appeared a few times. J is TRBJ1-2 and V is TRBV20-1; D is ambiguous. Trimming shortened V by 3 bases and J by 8 bases, and 16 bases separated the two germline ends. Germline V gene sequence: CDR1 DFQATT, CDR2 SNEGSKA (reference sequence). CDR3 size: 13 residues. The CDR3 nucleotides read TGCAGTGCTAGGGAGGGAATTAGGCACGGCTACACCTTC. As protein: CSAREGIRHGYTF.

The chain recombines TRBV24-1 with TRBJ1-5; D uncertain. V dropped 4 bases and J dropped 0 bases, with 3 bases sitting between them. The CDR3 consists of 13 residues. Per germline, CDR1 KGHDR and CDR2 SFDVKD. The CDR3 spells CATSDDSNQPQHF. CDR3 sequence (DNA): TGTGCCACCAGTGACGATAGCAATCAGCCCCAGCATTTT.

CDR3 in DNA: TGCAGCGTTGAAGAACTGGGACAGGGAGAAGAGACCCAGTACTTC. It yields the protein CSVEELGQGEETQYF. The chain joins TRBV29-1 to TRBJ2-5, with TRBD1 identical over 9 bases. Germline loops: CDR1 SQVTM, CDR2 ANQGSEA. The CDR3 extends over 15 amino acids. The V gene end was trimmed by 0 bases and the J gene end by 3 bases; junction bases not matched to a gene: 5.

The chain couples TRBV7-2 to TRBJ1-5, with D possibly being TRBD1 (6 bases). V dropped 1 base and J dropped 0 bases, with 16 bases sitting between them. This CDR3 is 18 amino acids long. Germline loops: CDR1 SGHTA, CDR2 FQGNSA. The CDR3 nucleotides are TGTGCCAGCAGCTTAGAAGGAGGACAGTGGTTTAGCAATCAGCCCCAGCATTTT. This translates into CASSLEGGQWFSNQPQHF.

The chain uses TRBV11-2 and TRBJ2-7, with a weak D call TRBD2 (5 bases). Germline loops: CDR1 SGHAT, CDR2 FQNNGV. CDR3 length: 12 amino acids. The V and J ends lost 3 bases and 7 bases respectively, with 10 bases between them. The CDR3 bases are TGTGCCAGCAGCTTCGTGCGGGCTGAGCAGTACTTC. This codes for CASSFVRAEQYF.

This clonotype appeared a few times. The rearrangement links TRBV7-9 to TRBJ2-2, with D perhaps matching TRBD1 or TRBD2 (5 bases each). The CDR3 spans 18 residues. CDR1 is SEHNR, CDR2 FQNEAQ, per germline (reference sequence). The V gene lost 5 bases and the J gene lost 6 bases, with 25 bases spanning the gap. The DNA of the CDR3 is TGTGCCAGCAGCCTCCGGGACCCCCGAAAAACGGTCTCCGGGGAGCTGTTTTTT. Protein sequence: CASSLRDPRKTVSGELFF.

This clonotype was seen only a few times. The rearrangement links TRBV19 to TRBJ2-5; 8 bases fit TRBD1. The CDR3 sequence is 14 residues long. Trimming removed 6 bases from V and 4 bases from J; junction bases left unmatched: 7. Germline V gives CDR1 LNHDA, CDR2 SQIVND (reference sequence). The CDR3 sequence: CASRTDRGGETQYF. The CDR3 nucleotides are TGTGCCAGTAGAACAGACAGGGGAGGAGAGACCCAGTACTTC.

This chain joins TRBV9 and TRBJ1-5; 8 nucleotides line up with TRBD1. This CDR3 is 14 amino acids long. Trimming removed 2 bases from V and 16 bases from J; junction bases left unmatched: 14. The germline CDR1 and CDR2 sequences are SGDLS and YYNGEE. The CDR3 DNA reads as TGTGCCAGCAGCGTCGGACAGGGAGACAAAACAAGACATTTT. The encoded protein is CASSVGQGDKTRHF.

Ten or more counts support this clonotype. The J gene is TRBJ1-2, the V gene TRBV12-5; the D is unclear. Germline V gene lookup returns CDR1 LGHNT and CDR2 FRNRAP. The CDR3 extends over 16 amino acids. Trimming shortened V by 1 base and J by 0 bases, and 12 bases separated the two germline ends. The CDR3, as DNA: TGTGCTAGTGGTTTGGGCGGCCAAGATTCTAACTATGGCTACACCTTC. Encoded protein: CASGLGGQDSNYGYTF.

In its sample, this clonotype was seen many times. This chain uses TRBV10-1 with TRBJ2-5; a weak D match, TRBD2 (6 bases). The CDR3 loop spans 13 amino acids. Trimming took 3 bases from V and 4 from J, leaving 9 bases between them. Germline V gene sequence: CDR1 WNHNN, CDR2 SYGVQD (reference sequence). CDR3 sequence: CASSDAGLETQYF. For the CDR3, the DNA is TGCGCCAGCAGTGACGCGGGGCTAGAGACCCAGTACTTC.

This clonotype was seen ten or more times. The V gene is TRBV7-2, the J gene TRBJ1-1; D gene ambiguous. This CDR3 contains 14 residues. Per the germline V gene, CDR1 is SGHTA and CDR2 is FQGNSA. V was pared by 2 bases and J by 5 bases, with 12 bases between. The CDR3 nucleotides read TGTGCCAGCAGCTTAACGGTGGGGAGAACTGAAGCTTTCTTT. Protein sequence: CASSLTVGRTEAFF.

J is TRBJ1-5 and V is TRBV19; D call uncertain. Trimming took off 1 base at V and 0 bases at J, with 13 bases between the two ends. Germline loops: CDR1 LNHDA, CDR2 SQIVND (reference sequence). The CDR3 is 17 residues long. In DNA, the CDR3 is TGTGCCAGTAGTATAGTAGGCAGGAGCTATAGCAATCAGCCCCAGCATTTT. Its translation: CASSIVGRSYSNQPQHF.

The chain recombines TRBV6-1 with TRBJ1-3; the D gene is possibly TRBD1 (5 bases). The CDR3 is made up of 14 amino acids. Trimming removed 8 bases from V and 8 bases from J, with 19 bases in between. CDR1 is MNHNS, CDR2 SASEGT, per germline. CDR3 in amino acids: CASYYGTSRDTIYF. CDR3 DNA: TGTGCCAGCTACTATGGGACGTCTCGTGACACCATATATTTT.

This clonotype was seen repeatedly, ten times or more. The rearrangement links TRBV11-2 to TRBJ1-1; no reliable D call. The CDR3 covers 13 residues. Germline V lookup: CDR1 SGHAT, CDR2 FQNNGV. Trimming left V 5 bases short and J 0 bases short, with 7 bases between. CDR3: CASSQTLNTEAFF. CDR3 nucleotide sequence: TGTGCCAGCAGCCAAACCTTGAACACTGAAGCTTTCTTT. Together with reference TRBV11-2 and TRBJ1-1, the CDR3 gives the full variable domain: EAGVAQSPRYKIIEKRQSVAFWCNPISGHATLYWYQQILGQGPKLLIQFQNNGVVDDSQLPKDRFSAERLKGVDSTLKIQPAKLEDSAVYLCASSQTLNTEAFFGQGTRLTVV.

The chain couples TRBV7-2 to TRBJ2-7; D possibly matches TRBD1 or TRBD2 (6 bases each). Trimming removed 1 base at V and 2 bases at J, with 12 bases between. This CDR3 comprises 15 residues. Germline V gives CDR1 SGHTA, CDR2 FQGNSA. The CDR3 coding sequence is TGTGCCAGCAGCTTAGTAGGGGGAGGCCCCTACGAGCAGTACTTC. Protein: CASSLVGGGPYEQYF.

This clonotype was seen ten or more times. The chain couples TRBV6-1 to TRBJ1-5; D not resolved. The germline V and J ends were trimmed by 8 bases and 7 bases, with 15 bases remaining between them. The CDR3 is 13 residues long. The V gene's germline CDR1 is MNHNS and CDR2 SASEGT. The CDR3 reads CASAASDYQPQHF. In DNA, the CDR3 is TGTGCCAGCGCCGCGAGCGATTACCAGCCCCAGCATTTT.

This clonotype was recorded at least ten times. V gene TRBV10-3 combines with J gene TRBJ2-7, with D maybe TRBD2 (6 bases). The germline gives CDR1 ENHRY, CDR2 SYGVKD. This CDR3 is built from 15 residues. The V end lost 0 bases, the J end lost 2 bases, and 11 bases lay between the germline ends. CDR3 nucleotides: TGTGCCATCAGTGAGTCCGGCGGAGGGACCTACGAGCAGTACTTC. This translates into CAISESGGGTYEQYF.

This clonotype turned up a few times. The chain carries TRBV3-1 and TRBJ1-6; 7 bases align to TRBD1. This CDR3 comprises 15 residues. Looked up from germline, CDR1 is LGHDT and CDR2 is YNNKEL (reference sequence). The J segment lost 5 bases and the V segment lost 1 base, leaving 2 bases of the junction unmatched. CDR3 amino acids: CASSQGQGDNSPLHF. The CDR3 DNA follows: TGTGCCAGCAGCCAAGGGCAGGGGGATAATTCACCCCTCCACTTT.

In this sample, this clonotype turned up a few times. The chain couples TRBV28 to TRBJ2-1; 10 nucleotides match TRBD2. The V gene's germline CDR1 is MDHEN and CDR2 SYDVKM. This CDR3 contains 15 residues. Losses at the gene ends were 7 bases for V and 6 bases for J; bases not matched to a gene: 9. Written as DNA, the CDR3 is TGTGCCAGCAATTCTCTAGCGGGAGAGGTCAATGAGCAGTTCTTC. Amino acid sequence: CASNSLAGEVNEQFF.

The V call is TRBV5-1, the J call TRBJ1-2; no definite D call. In germline, CDR1 is SGHRS, CDR2 YFSETQ. Trimming stripped 0 bases from V and 4 bases from J, with 10 bases between. The CDR3 length is 14 residues. CDR3 amino acids: CASSLDSSPYGYTF. Written as DNA, the CDR3 is TGCGCCAGCAGCTTGGACAGCTCTCCCTATGGCTACACCTTC.

Concerning this clonotype itself: A read error is possible here, since a much larger clone lies one base away. The J gene is TRBJ2-7, the V gene TRBV6-1; D gene uncertain. Germline CDR1 MNHNS, CDR2 SASEGT. Trimming removed 6 bases from V and 0 bases from J, with 12 bases in between. This CDR3 comprises 14 residues. CDR3 protein: CASRQTPISYEQYF. Here the CDR3 DNA reads TGTGCCAGCAGACAGACTCCCATCTCCTACGAGCAGTACTTC.

This chain joins TRBV28 and TRBJ2-7; no clear D gene. V was clipped by 4 bases and J by 6 bases, with 22 bases between them. Looked up from germline, CDR1 is MDHEN and CDR2 is SYDVKM. The CDR3 runs 16 residues. The CDR3 DNA sequence: TGTGCCAGCAGTTCTCAACCCCCGGGCCGCTATAGCGAGCAGTACTTC. Its translation is CASSSQPPGRYSEQYF.

The rearrangement links TRBV6-9 to TRBJ2-7, with 7 bases fitting TRBD2. With 3 bases clipped from V and 3 bases from J, the junction kept 5 bases outside the gene matches. Germline values: CDR1 MNHGY, CDR2 SVAAGI. The CDR3 extends over 14 amino acids. The CDR3, as DNA: TGTGCCAGCAGTTACCGGGAGGAGGACTACGAGCAGTACTTC. This translates into CASSYREEDYEQYF.

This clonotype was detected many times. The chain recombines TRBV11-2 with TRBJ1-1; 7 bases are a match to TRBD1. From germline, CDR1 is SGHAT and CDR2 FQNNGV. CDR3 length equals 14 residues. V lost 5 bases to trimming and J lost 3 bases; unmatched junction nucleotides: 6. The CDR3 sequence: CASSLTGWDTEAFF. The CDR3, as DNA: TGTGCCAGCAGCCTGACAGGGTGGGACACTGAAGCTTTCTTT.

This clonotype was counted at least ten times. The V gene is TRBV7-8, the J gene TRBJ2-7; 9 nucleotides align to TRBD2. V shed 0 bases, J shed 5 bases, and the junction held 8 bases outside the gene matches. The germline CDR1 and CDR2 sequences are SGHVS and FQNEAQ. This CDR3 has 16 residues. The CDR3, as DNA: TGTGCCAGCAGCTTAGCGCATAGCGGGAGTTTCCACGAGCAGTACTTC. Translating it yields CASSLAHSGSFHEQYF.